Listed below are T cell receptor beta chains from one sample, sequenced in a study of blood T cell repertoires in COVID-19. Libraries were prepared by immunoSEQ multiplex PCR; TCRdb keeps only in-frame clonotypes and omits some of them. The table lists roughly 28,000 clones, 70% to 90% of them singletons. Sequenced material: peripheral blood. Receptors originate from a human donor in a cohort sampled during active COVID-19. Both conserved end residues are part of each CDR3. D genes are given only for firm matches. Rows give clone size only sometimes, using once, few, many, or a class for an expanded clone.

v_call: TRBV7-8
cdr3_length: 16
d_call: TRBD1
clone_size: .
j_call: TRBJ1-1
cdr3_nt: TGTGCCAGCAGTACCCAGACAGGGGGCCTGAACACTGAAGCTTTCTTT
cdr3_aa: CASSTQTGGLNTEAFF

v_call: TRBV10-1
cdr3_length: 12
d_call: .
clone_size: .
j_call: TRBJ1-2
cdr3_nt: TGCGCCAGCAGGCGACAGGTCGCGGTATACACCTTC
cdr3_aa: CASRRQVAVYTF

v_call: TRBV6-5
cdr3_length: 14
d_call: TRBD2
clone_size: .
j_call: TRBJ2-2
cdr3_nt: TGTGCCAGTTTAGCGGGGGGGGCATCCGGGGAGCTGTTTTTT
cdr3_aa: CASLAGGASGELFF

v_call: TRBV30
cdr3_length: 13
d_call: TRBD1
clone_size: .
j_call: TRBJ1-5
cdr3_nt: TGTGCCTGGAGTCACGGACAGGGTCCGTCCCAGCATTTT
cdr3_aa: CAWSHGQGPSQHF

v_call: TRBV5-1
cdr3_length: 15
d_call: TRBD1
clone_size: few
j_call: TRBJ2-7
cdr3_nt: TGCGCCAGCAGCAAAGGACAGGGGGGTGTCTACGAGCAGTACTTC
cdr3_aa: CASSKGQGGVYEQYF

v_call: TRBV30
cdr3_length: 14
d_call: TRBD1
clone_size: .
j_call: TRBJ1-2
cdr3_nt: TGTGCCTGGAGTATTGCTGACAGGGGTAGTGGCTACACCTTC
cdr3_aa: CAWSIADRGSGYTF

v_call: TRBV10-3
cdr3_length: 14
d_call: .
clone_size: .
j_call: TRBJ2-3
cdr3_nt: TGTGCCATCAGAGCGGGACAGGCAGGGGATACGCAGTATTTT
cdr3_aa: CAIRAGQAGDTQYF

v_call: TRBV29-1
cdr3_length: 14
d_call: .
clone_size: once
j_call: TRBJ2-3
cdr3_nt: TGCAGCGTTGGGCCTAGCGTTAGGGCAGATACGCAGTATTTT
cdr3_aa: CSVGPSVRADTQYF

v_call: TRBV6-5
cdr3_length: 16
d_call: .
clone_size: .
j_call: TRBJ1-6
cdr3_nt: TGTGCCAGCAGTTACGAGGGGAGGTCCTATAATTCACCCCTCCACTTT
cdr3_aa: CASSYEGRSYNSPLHF

v_call: TRBV15
cdr3_length: 15
d_call: TRBD1
clone_size: .
j_call: TRBJ1-4
cdr3_nt: TGTGCCACCAGCATTAGGACAGGCGTGGATGAAAAACTGTTTTTT
cdr3_aa: CATSIRTGVDEKLFF

v_call: TRBV10-3
cdr3_length: 13
d_call: TRBD2
clone_size: few
j_call: TRBJ2-1
cdr3_nt: TGTGCCATCAACCAGCGGGGGGGCAATGAGCAGTTCTTC
cdr3_aa: CAINQRGGNEQFF

v_call: TRBV29-1
cdr3_length: 11
d_call: .
clone_size: .
j_call: TRBJ2-2
cdr3_nt: TGCAGCGTTGGAGGGTCCGGGGAGCTGTTTTTT
cdr3_aa: CSVGGSGELFF

v_call: TRBV4-2
cdr3_length: 15
d_call: TRBD2
clone_size: .
j_call: TRBJ2-1
cdr3_nt: TGTGCCAGCAGCCGGGGGGAGGGCTCCTACAATGAGCAGTTCTTC
cdr3_aa: CASSRGEGSYNEQFF

v_call: TRBV6-5
cdr3_length: 13
d_call: TRBD1
clone_size: .
j_call: TRBJ2-1
cdr3_nt: TGTGCCAGCAGTTACGACAGGGACAATGAGCAGTTCTTC
cdr3_aa: CASSYDRDNEQFF

v_call: TRBV15
cdr3_length: 15
d_call: .
clone_size: once
j_call: TRBJ2-7
cdr3_nt: TGTGCCACCAGCACCCGGGACGGGAGCTCCTACGAGCAGTACTTC
cdr3_aa: CATSTRDGSSYEQYF

v_call: TRBV5-1
cdr3_length: 16
d_call: .
clone_size: .
j_call: TRBJ2-1
cdr3_nt: TGCGCCAGCAGCTTTTCGACTGGACTCGGCCGAAATGAGCAGTTCTTC
cdr3_aa: CASSFSTGLGRNEQFF

v_call: TRBV6-5
cdr3_length: 15
d_call: TRBD2
clone_size: .
j_call: TRBJ2-1
cdr3_nt: TGTGCCAGCAGTCCCTCTAGCGGGAGCTACAATGAGCAGTTCTTC
cdr3_aa: CASSPSSGSYNEQFF

v_call: TRBV10-1
cdr3_length: 16
d_call: TRBD2
clone_size: .
j_call: TRBJ2-2
cdr3_nt: TGCGCCAGCAGCTCGGGGGGGGCAATAAGGACCGGGGAGCTGTTTTTT
cdr3_aa: CASSSGGAIRTGELFF